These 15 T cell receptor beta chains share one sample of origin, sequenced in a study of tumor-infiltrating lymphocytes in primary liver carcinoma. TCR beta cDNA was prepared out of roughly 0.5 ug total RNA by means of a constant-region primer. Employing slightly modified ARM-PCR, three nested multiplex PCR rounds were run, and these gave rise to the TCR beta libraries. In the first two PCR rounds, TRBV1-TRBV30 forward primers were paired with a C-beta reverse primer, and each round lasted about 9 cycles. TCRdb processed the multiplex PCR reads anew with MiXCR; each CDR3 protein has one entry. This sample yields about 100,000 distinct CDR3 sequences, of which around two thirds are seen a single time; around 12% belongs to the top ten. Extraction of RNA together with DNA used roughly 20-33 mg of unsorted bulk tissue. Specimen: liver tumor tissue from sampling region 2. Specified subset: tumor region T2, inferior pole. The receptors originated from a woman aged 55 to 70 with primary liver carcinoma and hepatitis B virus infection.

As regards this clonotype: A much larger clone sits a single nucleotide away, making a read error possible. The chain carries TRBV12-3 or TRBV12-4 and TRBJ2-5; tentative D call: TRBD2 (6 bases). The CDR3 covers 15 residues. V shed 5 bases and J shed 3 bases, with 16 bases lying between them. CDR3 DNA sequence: TGTGCCAGCAGTGACGGACTATCGGGGAAAGAGACCCAGTACTTC. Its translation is CASSDGLSGKETQYF.

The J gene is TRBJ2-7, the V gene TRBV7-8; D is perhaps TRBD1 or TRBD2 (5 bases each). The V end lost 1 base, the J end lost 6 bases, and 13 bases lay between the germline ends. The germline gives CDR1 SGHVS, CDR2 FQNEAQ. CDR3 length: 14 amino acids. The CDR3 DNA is TGTGCCAGCAGCTTAGAGGCAGGGAGCCCCGAGCAGTACTTC. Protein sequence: CASSLEAGSPEQYF.

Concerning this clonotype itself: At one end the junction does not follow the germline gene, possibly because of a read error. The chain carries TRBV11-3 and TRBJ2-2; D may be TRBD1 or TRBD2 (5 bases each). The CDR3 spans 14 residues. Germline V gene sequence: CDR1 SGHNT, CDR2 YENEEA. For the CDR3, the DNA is TGTGCCAGCGGTGCGAGGGGACCTACCGGGAAGCTGTTTTTT. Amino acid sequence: CASGARGPTGKLFF. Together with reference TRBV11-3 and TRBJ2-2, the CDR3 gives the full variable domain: EAGVVQSPRYKIIEKKQPVAFWCNPISGHNTLYWYLQNLGQGPELLIRYENEEAVDDSQLPKDRFSAERLKGVDSTLKIQPAELGDSAVYLCASGARGPTGKLFFGEGSRLTVL.

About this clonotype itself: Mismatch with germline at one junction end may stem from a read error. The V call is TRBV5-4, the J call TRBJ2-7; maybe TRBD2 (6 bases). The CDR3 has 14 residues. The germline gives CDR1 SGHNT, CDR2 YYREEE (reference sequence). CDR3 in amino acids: CASRLGLGGYEQYF. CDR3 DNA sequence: TGTGCCAGCAGATTGGGGCTAGGAGGGTACGAGCAGTACTTC.

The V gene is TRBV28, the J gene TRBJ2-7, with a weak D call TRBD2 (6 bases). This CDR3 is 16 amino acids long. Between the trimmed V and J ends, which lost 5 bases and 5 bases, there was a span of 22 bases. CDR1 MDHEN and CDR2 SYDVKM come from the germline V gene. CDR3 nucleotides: TGTGCCAGCAGTCCACCGGGACTGGGAGGCGGGAACGAGCAGTACTTC. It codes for CASSPPGLGGGNEQYF.

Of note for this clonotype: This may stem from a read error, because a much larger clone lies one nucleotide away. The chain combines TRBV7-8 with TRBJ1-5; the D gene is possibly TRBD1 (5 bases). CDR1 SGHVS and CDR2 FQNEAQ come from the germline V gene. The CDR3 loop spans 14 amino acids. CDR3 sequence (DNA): TGTGCCAGCAGCCCGATGTGGGGGAAGCAGCCCCAGCTTTTT. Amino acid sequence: CASSPMWGKQPQLF.

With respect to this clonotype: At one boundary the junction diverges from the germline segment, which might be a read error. The DNA of the CDR3 is TGTGCCGGCAGTTTAGTGCACGAGCGGTTCTTC. Protein: CAGSLVHERFF. This sequence joins TRBV28 and TRBJ2-1; D not certain. The CDR3 is 11 residues long. Germline V gene lookup returns CDR1 MDHEN and CDR2 SYDVKM.

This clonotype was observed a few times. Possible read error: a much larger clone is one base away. CDR3 residues: CASSGPGIWAYNEQFF. In nucleotides, the CDR3 is TGTGCCAGCAGTGGTCCAGGGATCTGGGCCTACAATGAGCAGTTCTTC. The V gene is TRBV6-1, the J gene TRBJ2-1; the D gene is possibly TRBD1 (5 bases). The germline V gene has CDR1 MNHNS and CDR2 SASEGT. The germline V and J ends were trimmed by 4 bases and 2 bases, with 15 bases remaining between them. The CDR3 is made up of 16 amino acids.

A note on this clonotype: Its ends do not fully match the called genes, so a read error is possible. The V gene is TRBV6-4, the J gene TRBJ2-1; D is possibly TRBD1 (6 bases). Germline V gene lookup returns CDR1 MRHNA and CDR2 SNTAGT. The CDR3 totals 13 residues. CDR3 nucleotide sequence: TGTGTCAGCAGGAAACTACCCCCAGGGGAGCAGTTTTTC. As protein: CVSRKLPPGEQFF.

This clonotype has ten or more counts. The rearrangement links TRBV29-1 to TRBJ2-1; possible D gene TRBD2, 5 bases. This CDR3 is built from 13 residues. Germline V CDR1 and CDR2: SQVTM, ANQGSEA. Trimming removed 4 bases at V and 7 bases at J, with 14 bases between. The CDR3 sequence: CSVGAAASNEQFF. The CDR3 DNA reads TGCAGCGTTGGGGCAGCGGCCTCAAATGAGCAGTTCTTC.

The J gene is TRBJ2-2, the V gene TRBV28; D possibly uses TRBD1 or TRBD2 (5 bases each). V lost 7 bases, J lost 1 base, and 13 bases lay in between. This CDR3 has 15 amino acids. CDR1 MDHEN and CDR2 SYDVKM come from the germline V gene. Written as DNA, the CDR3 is TGTGCCAGCACCCCGGGACGGAAGAACACCGGGGAGCTGTTTTTT. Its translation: CASTPGRKNTGELFF.

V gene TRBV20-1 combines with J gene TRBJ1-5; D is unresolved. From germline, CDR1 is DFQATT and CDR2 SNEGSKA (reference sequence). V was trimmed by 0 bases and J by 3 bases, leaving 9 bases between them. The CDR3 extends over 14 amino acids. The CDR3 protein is CSAREEEYNQPQHF. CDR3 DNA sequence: TGCAGTGCTAGAGAGGAGGAATACAATCAGCCCCAGCATTTT.

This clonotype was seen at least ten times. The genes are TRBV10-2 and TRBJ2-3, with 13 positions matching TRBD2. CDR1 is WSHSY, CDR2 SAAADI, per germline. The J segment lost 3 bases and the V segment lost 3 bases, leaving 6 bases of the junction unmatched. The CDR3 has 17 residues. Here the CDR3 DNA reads TGCGCCAGCAGTGAAGGCGGGACTAGCGGGAAGACAGATACGCAGTATTTT. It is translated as CASSEGGTSGKTDTQYF.

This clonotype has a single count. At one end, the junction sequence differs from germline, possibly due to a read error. The DNA of the CDR3 is TGTGTCAGCAGACAGCACTCCTACGAGCAGTACTTC. Translating gives CVSRQHSYEQYF. This sequence joins TRBV6-1 and TRBJ2-7; tentatively, D is TRBD1 (5 bases). The germline V gene has CDR1 MNHNS and CDR2 SASEGT. The CDR3 has 12 residues.

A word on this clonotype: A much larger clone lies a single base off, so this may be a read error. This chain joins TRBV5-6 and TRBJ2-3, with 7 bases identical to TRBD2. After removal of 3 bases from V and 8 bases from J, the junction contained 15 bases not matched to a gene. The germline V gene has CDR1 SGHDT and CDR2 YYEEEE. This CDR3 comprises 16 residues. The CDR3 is CASSSPGLRGPVTQYF. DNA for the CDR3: TGTGCCAGCAGCTCTCCGGGACTAAGGGGCCCAGTTACGCAGTATTTT. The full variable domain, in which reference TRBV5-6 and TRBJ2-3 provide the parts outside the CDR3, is DAGVTQSPTHLIKTRGQQVTLRCSPKSGHDTVSWYQQALGQGPQFIFQYYEEEERQRGNFPDRFSGHQFPNYSSELNVNALLLGDSALYLCASSSPGLRGPVTQYFGPGTRLTVL.